A selection of T cell receptor beta chains follows, all from one sample in a study of blood T cell repertoires in COVID-19. Using immunoSEQ multiplex PCR, the repertoire was profiled, and TCRdb retains in-frame clones only, with some absent. The sample includes 90,000 to 100,000 clones, approximately 90% seen only once; the top ten take around 4.5%. Sequences were obtained from peripheral blood. The receptor source for this set is a man between 65 and 85 years old with acute or convalescent COVID-19. Each CDR3 is given with its conserved first and last residue. Each record gives: J gene, clone size, V gene, D gene, CDR3 protein, CDR3 DNA. The D gene is left open where the match is weak. The size of a clone is reported for some rows only, either as once, few or many, or as a class for expanded clones.

TRBJ2-7 | - | TRBV6-5 | - | CASSYKGGHSYEQYF | TGTGCCAGCAGTTACAAGGGGGGGCATTCCTACGAGCAGTACTTC
TRBJ2-3 | - | TRBV19 | TRBD2 | CASSIAPAGRGSDTQYF | TGTGCCAGTAGTATAGCCCCAGCGGGGCGGGGGTCAGATACGCAGTATTTT
TRBJ2-1 | - | TRBV11-2 | TRBD1 | CASSRTGGFSYNEQFF | TGTGCCAGCAGCCGGACAGGTGGATTCTCCTACAATGAGCAGTTCTTC
TRBJ1-5 | - | TRBV6-5 | TRBD1 | CASKGQGGNQPQHF | TGTGCCAGCAAGGGACAGGGTGGCAATCAGCCCCAGCATTTT
TRBJ2-1 | - | TRBV29-1 | TRBD2 | CSVGGGVLPYNEQFF | TGCAGCGTTGGCGGGGGGGTCTTACCCTACAATGAGCAGTTCTTC
TRBJ1-2 | - | TRBV3-1/TRBV3-2 | - | CASSPRLGAGYTF | TGTGCCAGCAGCCCTCGATTGGGAGCTGGCTACACCTTC
TRBJ1-4 | - | TRBV21-1 | - | CASSNIGSTNEKLFF | TGTGCCAGCAGCAACATCGGTTCAACTAATGAAAAACTGTTTTTT
TRBJ1-2 | - | TRBV5-1 | - | CASSLVGGDFNGYTF | TGCGCCAGCAGCTTGGTAGGGGGGGATTTCAATGGCTACACCTTC
TRBJ1-2 | - | TRBV5-4 | TRBD1 | CASTPGQPTRYTF | TGTGCCAGCACCCCGGGACAGCCGACGCGGTACACCTTC
TRBJ2-7 | once | TRBV7-2 | TRBD2 | CASSIEGLAAYEQYF | TGTGCCAGCAGCATAGAGGGACTAGCGGCCTACGAGCAGTACTTC
TRBJ1-2 | once | TRBV7-2 | - | CASSLGPGNHYGYTF | TGTGCCAGCAGCTTAGGTCCAGGGAACCACTATGGCTACACCTTC
TRBJ2-3 | few | TRBV3-1/TRBV3-2 | - | CASSQANPSVSDTQYF | TGTGCCAGCAGCCAAGCTAATCCTAGCGTTTCAGATACGCAGTATTTT
TRBJ1-2 | - | TRBV19 | - | CASSMSPRGGYTF | TGTGCCAGTAGTATGAGTCCCCGGGGAGGCTACACCTTC
TRBJ2-4 | - | TRBV5-6 | TRBD2 | CASSYLGLAVAKNIQYF | TGTGCCAGCAGCTACCTGGGACTAGCGGTAGCCAAAAACATTCAGTACTTC
TRBJ1-5 | - | TRBV3-1/TRBV3-2 | - | CASSQDWSGGQPQHF | TGTGCCAGCAGCCAAGATTGGTCAGGTGGTCAGCCCCAGCATTTT
TRBJ2-5 | - | TRBV9 | - | CASSPQGFQETQYF | TGTGCCAGCAGCCCGCAGGGCTTCCAAGAGACCCAGTACTTC
TRBJ1-1 | once | TRBV28 | - | CASSPSRSEIGAFF | TGTGCCAGCAGCCCTAGTAGGTCGGAGATTGGAGCTTTCTTT
TRBJ2-2 | - | TRBV14 | TRBD1 | CASSQTIARTGGTTGELFF | TGTGCCAGCAGCCAAACGATTGCCCGGACAGGGGGCACCACCGGGGAGCTGTTTTTT
TRBJ2-2 | - | TRBV10-1 | TRBD2 | CASSDGRRGGVGHTGELFF | TGCGCCAGCAGTGATGGAAGGCGGGGGGGCGTTGGACACACCGGGGAGCTGTTTTTT
TRBJ1-6 | - | TRBV5-1 | - | CASSSGGLENSPLHF | TGCGCCAGCAGCTCGGGCGGACTGGAGAATTCACCCCTCCACTTT
TRBJ1-2 | - | TRBV7-9 | TRBD1 | CASSSKTGNYGYTF | TGTGCCAGCAGCTCGAAGACAGGGAACTATGGCTACACCTTC
TRBJ2-1 | - | TRBV9 | TRBD2 | CASSPRRVAGGPGEQFF | TGTGCCAGCAGCCCTAGGAGGGTAGCGGGGGGGCCGGGCGAGCAGTTCTTC
TRBJ2-2 | - | TRBV6-5 | TRBD1 | CASRLGQGNTGELFF | TGTGCCAGCAGATTAGGACAGGGGAACACCGGGGAGCTGTTTTTT
TRBJ2-1 | - | TRBV29-1 | - | CSVPPPGGSSYNEQFF | TGCAGCGTGCCCCCGCCTGGGGGGAGCTCCTACAATGAGCAGTTCTTC
TRBJ2-1 | - | TRBV5-1 | TRBD2 | CASSPGLAGNNEQFF | TGCGCCAGCAGCCCGGGACTAGCGGGGAACAATGAGCAGTTCTTC
TRBJ1-5 | - | TRBV5-1 | - | CASSLLPLTAEGQPQHF | TGCGCCAGCAGCTTGTTGCCCCTGACGGCGGAAGGTCAGCCCCAGCATTTT
TRBJ1-6 | - | TRBV6-6 | TRBD1 | CASSISTGGGSPLHF | TGTGCCAGCAGTATTTCGACAGGGGGAGGCTCACCCCTCCACTTT
TRBJ2-1 | - | TRBV9 | - | CASSVATGSNEQFF | TGTGCCAGCAGCGTCGCTACAGGGAGCAATGAGCAGTTCTTC
TRBJ2-3 | - | TRBV19 | - | CASSIEGRGGTDTQYF | TGTGCCAGTAGTATAGAGGGCAGGGGGGGCACAGATACGCAGTATTTT
TRBJ2-3 | - | TRBV19 | TRBD1 | CASSEDRGTDTQYF | TGTGCCAGTAGCGAGGACAGGGGCACAGATACGCAGTATTTT
TRBJ2-1 | - | TRBV5-4 | TRBD2 | CASSLGLAGGNEQFF | TGTGCCAGCAGCTTGGGACTAGCGGGGGGTAATGAGCAGTTCTTC
TRBJ1-4 | - | TRBV28 | - | CASRRLGIKDEKLFF | TGTGCCAGCAGACGTTTGGGCATAAAAGATGAAAAACTGTTTTTT
TRBJ2-5 | - | TRBV4-1 | TRBD2 | CASSPIGLAVETQYF | TGCGCCAGCAGCCCCATCGGACTAGCAGTTGAGACCCAGTACTTC
TRBJ1-4 | few | TRBV7-8 | - | CASSLASGGLVEKLFF | TGTGCCAGCAGCTTAGCGTCGGGGGGATTAGTTGAAAAACTGTTTTTT
TRBJ1-4 | few | TRBV4-2 | - | CASSQDSPGEKLFF | TGTGCCAGCAGCCAAGATAGTCCGGGTGAAAAACTGTTTTTT
TRBJ1-3 | few | TRBV7-8 | TRBD1 | CASSLVTGAGNTIYF | TGTGCCAGCAGCTTAGTCACAGGGGCCGGAAACACCATATATTTT
TRBJ1-1 | - | TRBV3-1/TRBV3-2 | - | CASSQDSLGHSNTEAFF | TGTGCCAGCAGCCAAGATAGTTTAGGACACTCGAACACTGAAGCTTTCTTT
TRBJ2-2 | - | TRBV6-1 | TRBD2 | CASSEGTSGGLNTGELFF | TGTGCCAGCAGTGAAGGGACTAGCGGGGGGCTGAACACCGGGGAGCTGTTTTTT
TRBJ1-5 | - | TRBV19 | - | CASRTANQPQHF | TGTGCCAGTAGGACAGCAAATCAGCCCCAGCATTTT
TRBJ2-3 | - | TRBV5-1 | TRBD2 | CASSPGTSGGAADTQYF | TGCGCCAGCAGCCCCGGGACTAGCGGGGGGGCGGCAGATACGCAGTATTTT
TRBJ1-1 | - | TRBV4-2 | - | CASSQDPLGNTEAFF | TGTGCCAGCAGCCAAGATCCTCTCGGGAACACTGAAGCTTTCTTT
TRBJ1-5 | - | TRBV7-4 | - | CATGTSPSNQPQHF | TGTGCCACCGGGACATCTCCTAGCAATCAGCCCCAGCATTTT
TRBJ1-1 | - | TRBV20-1 | - | CSANSGPEAFF | TGCAGTGCTAATTCGGGTCCTGAAGCTTTCTTT
TRBJ2-1 | few | TRBV6-4 | TRBD2 | CASSEDRGGNNEQFF | TGTGCCAGCAGTGAGGATCGCGGGGGGAACAATGAGCAGTTCTTC
TRBJ2-7 | - | TRBV27 | TRBD1 | CASRRQGVGYEQYF | TGTGCCAGCAGACGACAGGGGGTAGGCTACGAGCAGTACTTC
TRBJ2-7 | - | TRBV6-1 | - | CASSEHGGSLREQYF | TGTGCCAGCAGTGAACATGGGGGGTCGTTGCGGGAGCAGTACTTC
TRBJ1-1 | once | TRBV7-6 | TRBD1 | CASSPYRGRNTEAFF | TGTGCCAGCAGCCCATACAGGGGTAGGAACACTGAAGCTTTCTTT
TRBJ1-3 | - | TRBV6-5 | TRBD1 | CASSPGQGGRNTIYF | TGTGCCAGCAGTCCTGGACAGGGAGGTCGAAACACCATATATTTT
TRBJ2-6 | - | TRBV7-9 | TRBD1 | CASSRTGAPSGANVLTF | TGTGCCAGCAGTCGTACAGGGGCTCCTTCTGGGGCCAACGTCCTGACTTTC
TRBJ1-2 | - | TRBV5-1 | - | CASSDQGGNNYGYTF | TGCGCCAGCAGCGATCAGGGAGGGAATAACTATGGCTACACCTTC
TRBJ2-2 | - | TRBV5-1 | - | CASRSGGANTGELFF | TGCGCCAGCAGGTCCGGGGGTGCGAACACCGGGGAGCTGTTTTTT
TRBJ2-7 | - | TRBV28 | - | CASKGGYEQYF | TGTGCCAGCAAAGGAGGGTACGAGCAGTACTTC
TRBJ1-1 | - | TRBV19 | TRBD1 | CASRQGDKAFF | TGTGCCAGCAGACAGGGGGACAAAGCTTTCTTT
TRBJ1-5 | - | TRBV28 | TRBD1 | CASRTAGGQSNQPQHF | TGTGCCAGCAGAACCGCAGGGGGCCAAAGCAATCAGCCCCAGCATTTT
TRBJ1-5 | - | TRBV7-8 | TRBD1 | CASSLAQLDRTYQPQHF | TGTGCCAGCAGCTTAGCGCAATTGGACAGGACTTATCAGCCCCAGCATTTT
TRBJ2-7 | once | TRBV2 | TRBD1 | CASYIQGKTADEQYF | TGTGCCAGCTACATACAGGGGAAGACGGCGGACGAGCAGTACTTC
TRBJ1-2 | - | TRBV5-6 | - | CASTQGPLVVYGYTF | TGTGCCAGCACCCAGGGCCCCCTGGTCGTCTATGGCTACACCTTC
TRBJ2-2 | once | TRBV10-3 | - | CAISDRLSTGELFF | TGTGCCATCAGTGACAGACTGAGCACCGGGGAGCTGTTTTTT